This T cell receptor beta chain is drawn from a study of T cell changes during pregnancy in multiple sclerosis. Profiled with immunoSEQ multiplex PCR; TCRdb holds only in-frame clones, not every one. The sample holds 65,000 to 85,000 clones, roughly 91% seen once. The input for sequencing was CD4+ T cells from peripheral blood mononuclear cells, taken after pregnancy. The TCR was taken from a female donor with multiple sclerosis, enrolled in a pregnancy study.

The CDR3 loop reads CASSEGAGGNQPQHF. DNA for the CDR3: TGTGCCAGCAGTGAAGGGGCGGGAGGCAATCAGCCCCAGCATTTT. The chain joins TRBV2 to TRBJ1-5; D gene ambiguous. The CDR3 sequence is 15 residues long. The V and J ends lost 1 base and 2 bases respectively, with 9 bases between them. Germline V gene sequence: CDR1 SNHLY, CDR2 FYNNEI.